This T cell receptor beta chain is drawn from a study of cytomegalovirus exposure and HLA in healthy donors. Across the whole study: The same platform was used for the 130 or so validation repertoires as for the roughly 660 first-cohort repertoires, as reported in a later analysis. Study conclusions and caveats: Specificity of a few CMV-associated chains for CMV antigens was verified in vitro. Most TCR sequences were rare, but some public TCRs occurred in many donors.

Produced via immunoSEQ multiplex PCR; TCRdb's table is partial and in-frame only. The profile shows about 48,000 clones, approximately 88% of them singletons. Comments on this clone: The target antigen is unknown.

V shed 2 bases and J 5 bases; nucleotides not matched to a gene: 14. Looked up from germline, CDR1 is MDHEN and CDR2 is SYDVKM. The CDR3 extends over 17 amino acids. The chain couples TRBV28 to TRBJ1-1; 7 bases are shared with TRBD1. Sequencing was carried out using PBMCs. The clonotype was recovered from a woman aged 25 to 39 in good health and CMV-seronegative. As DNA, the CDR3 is TGTGCCAGCAGTTTAGGGTCCGCGACAGGGTTAAGGACTGAAGCTTTCTTT. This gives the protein CASSLGSATGLRTEAFF.